Presented here are 13 T cell receptor beta chains from one specimen sequenced in a study of blood T cell repertoires in COVID-19. Method: immunoSEQ multiplex PCR; TCRdb's copy keeps in-frame clones and lacks some. The table has 140,000 to 150,000 clones, 70% to 90% seen once. Source material: peripheral blood. These receptors originate from a woman aged 55-69 years with COVID-19, enrolled during active disease.

In its sample, this clone ranks as medium-sized. The CDR3 DNA follows: TGTGCCATCAGTGAGTCGGGGACAGGGACCCCCTATGGCTACACCTTC. Its protein is CAISESGTGTPYGYTF. The V gene is TRBV10-3, the J gene TRBJ1-2; 9 bases are shared with TRBD1. Trimming took 0 bases from V and 4 from J; bases not matched to a gene: 6. The CDR3 runs to 16 residues. Germline values: CDR1 ENHRY, CDR2 SYGVKD.

The genes are TRBV6-5 and TRBJ1-5, with 8 bases that match TRBD1. The V and J ends lost 6 bases and 0 bases, in that order; junction bases with no gene match: 4. Germline V gene sequence: CDR1 MNHEY, CDR2 SVGAGI. The CDR3 is 15 amino acids. DNA of the CDR3: TGTGCCAGCAGCAGGACAGGGTATAGCAATCAGCCCCAGCATTTT. Its protein is CASSRTGYSNQPQHF.

The chain is built from TRBV27 and TRBJ1-1; D is ambiguous. Germline CDR1 is MNHEY and CDR2 is SMNVEV (reference sequence). The ends were cut back, 6 bases at V and 4 bases at J, with 15 bases in the middle. The CDR3 sequence is 14 residues long. The CDR3 loop is CASSFLEGGTEAFF. The CDR3 nucleotides are TGTGCCAGCAGCTTCTTGGAGGGAGGCACTGAAGCTTTCTTT.

The chain uses TRBV10-3 and TRBJ1-1, with TRBD1 as a possible D gene (5 bases). Germline CDR1 is ENHRY and CDR2 is SYGVKD. This CDR3 is built from 13 residues. V lost 4 bases, J lost 1 base, and 7 bases lay in between. CDR3 sequence (DNA): TGTGCCATCAGTGGCACAGGGAACACTGAAGCTTTCTTT. Its protein is CAISGTGNTEAFF.

The chain has TRBV6-5 and TRBJ1-6; possible D gene TRBD1, 6 bases. The ends were cut back, 7 bases at V and 7 bases at J, with 17 bases in the middle. CDR1 and CDR2 (germline): MNHEY, SVGAGI. The CDR3 extends over 15 amino acids. The CDR3 region is CASNKWQGLNSPLHF. The CDR3 DNA follows: TGTGCCAGCAATAAATGGCAGGGGTTGAATTCACCCCTCCACTTT.

This chain uses TRBV4-1 with TRBJ2-6; D unresolved. V shed 1 base and J shed 2 bases, with 6 bases lying between them. The CDR3 consists of 15 residues. Germline lookup yields CDR1 MGHRA and CDR2 YSYEKL. The CDR3 region has the DNA TGCGCCAGCAGCCAAGGGCCGCCTGGGGCCAACGTCCTGACTTTC. Translation: CASSQGPPGANVLTF.

The chain is built from TRBV19 and TRBJ2-1; D not resolved. This CDR3 comprises 13 residues. V was trimmed by 1 base and J by 6 bases, leaving 7 bases between them. Germline V CDR1 and CDR2: LNHDA, SQIVND (reference sequence). As DNA, the CDR3 is TGTGCCAGTAGTATAGGAGCGCTCAATGAGCAGTTCTTC. It is translated as CASSIGALNEQFF.

This rearrangement joins TRBV6-2 or TRBV6-3 to TRBJ2-1, with TRBD1 identical over 10 bases. Germline CDR1 and CDR2: MNHEY and SVGEGT. V gave up 2 bases and J gave up 9 bases; unmatched junction bases: 10. The CDR3 covers 16 residues. The CDR3 DNA reads as TGTGCCAGCAGTTACCCCATGGGACAGGGGTCGGGTGAGCAGTTCTTC. It codes for CASSYPMGQGSGEQFF.

This chain connects TRBV28 to TRBJ2-1; D unclear. CDR1 MDHEN and CDR2 SYDVKM come from the germline V gene. The CDR3 sequence is 13 residues long. V was shortened by 2 bases and J by 2 bases, with 4 bases between the two germline ends. CDR3 loop: CASSLRAYNEQFF. CDR3 nucleotides: TGTGCCAGCAGTTTACGCGCCTACAATGAGCAGTTCTTC.

The rearrangement uses TRBV27 and TRBJ2-5; maybe TRBD1 (5 bases). Deletions cut 2 bases from V and 2 bases from J, with 15 bases between. This CDR3 is 16 amino acids long. Germline V gene data show CDR1 as MNHEY and CDR2 as SMNVEV (reference sequence). This chain's CDR3 is CASSLNPTVRQETQYF. The DNA of the CDR3 is TGTGCCAGCAGTTTAAACCCGACAGTCCGGCAAGAGACCCAGTACTTC.

The chain couples TRBV2 to TRBJ1-4; 8 bases line up with TRBD1. CDR3 length equals 15 residues. CDR1 and CDR2 (germline): SNHLY, FYNNEI. J was trimmed by 7 bases and V by 1 base; bases with no gene match: 5. The CDR3 sequence: CASSEEGQGGEKLFF. The CDR3 DNA reads TGTGCCAGCAGTGAAGAAGGACAGGGAGGTGAAAAACTGTTTTTT. The complete variable domain, with remaining parts taken from reference TRBV2 and TRBJ1-4, reads EPEVTQTPSHQVTQMGQEVILRCVPISNHLYFYWYRQILGQKVEFLVSFYNNEISEKSEIFDDQFSVERPDGSNFTLKIRSTKLEDSAMYFCASSEEGQGGEKLFFGSGTQLSVL.

The V call is TRBV4-1, the J call TRBJ1-4; 8 bases align to TRBD1. The germline V gene has CDR1 MGHRA and CDR2 YSYEKL. The CDR3 consists of 18 residues. The V and J ends lost 1 base and 5 bases, in that order; junction bases with no gene match: 12. CDR3 sequence (DNA): TGCGCCAGCAGCCAAGGAGGGTTTCCGGGACAGGAAAATGAAAAACTGTTTTTT. Its translation: CASSQGGFPGQENEKLFF.

DNA for the CDR3: TGTGCCAGCAGTTACCCCGCTAGAGACAGCAACACTGAAGCTTTCTTT. This gives the protein CASSYPARDSNTEAFF. V and J are TRBV6-5 and TRBJ1-1; D may be TRBD1 (5 bases). There are 16 residues in the CDR3. Germline V gene sequence: CDR1 MNHEY, CDR2 SVGAGI. Trimming removed 2 bases at V and 2 bases at J, with 15 bases between.